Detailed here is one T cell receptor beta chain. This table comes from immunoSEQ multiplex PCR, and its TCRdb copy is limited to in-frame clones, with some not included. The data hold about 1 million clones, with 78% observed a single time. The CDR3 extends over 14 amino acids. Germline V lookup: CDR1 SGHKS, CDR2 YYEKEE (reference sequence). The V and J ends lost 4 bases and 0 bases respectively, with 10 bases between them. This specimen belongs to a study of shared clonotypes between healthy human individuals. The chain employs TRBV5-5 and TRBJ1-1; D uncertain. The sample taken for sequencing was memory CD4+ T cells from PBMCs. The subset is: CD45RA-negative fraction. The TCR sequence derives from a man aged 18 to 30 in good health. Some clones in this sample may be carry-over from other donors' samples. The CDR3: CASSLQDLNTEAFF. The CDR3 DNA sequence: TGTGCCAGCAGCCTGCAGGACTTGAACACTGAAGCTTTCTTT.